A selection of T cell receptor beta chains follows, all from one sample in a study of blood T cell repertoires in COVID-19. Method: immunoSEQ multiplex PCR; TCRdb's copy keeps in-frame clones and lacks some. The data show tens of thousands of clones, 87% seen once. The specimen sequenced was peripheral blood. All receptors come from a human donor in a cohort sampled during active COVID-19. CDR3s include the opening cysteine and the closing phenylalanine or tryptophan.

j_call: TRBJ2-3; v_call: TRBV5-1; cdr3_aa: CASSGASGRALYTDTQYF
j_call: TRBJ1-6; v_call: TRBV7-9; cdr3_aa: CASSYEQGALHF
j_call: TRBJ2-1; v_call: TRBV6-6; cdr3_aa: CASTMGTSVGNEQFF
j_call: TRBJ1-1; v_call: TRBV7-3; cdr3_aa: CASSLGATTEAFF
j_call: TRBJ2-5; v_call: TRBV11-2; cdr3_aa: CASSPPGETQYF
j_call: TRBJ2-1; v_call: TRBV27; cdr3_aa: CASSPLRASYNEQFF
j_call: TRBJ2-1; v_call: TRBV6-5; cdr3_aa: CASIRQGRNEQFF
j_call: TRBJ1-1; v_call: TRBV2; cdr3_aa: CASSEWGQGAQAFF
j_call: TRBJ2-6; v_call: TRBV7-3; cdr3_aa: CASSLEVISGANVLTF
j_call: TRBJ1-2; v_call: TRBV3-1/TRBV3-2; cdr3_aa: CASSQGGQGAPNRGPYTF
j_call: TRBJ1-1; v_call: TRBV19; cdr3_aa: CASRAVVNTEAFF
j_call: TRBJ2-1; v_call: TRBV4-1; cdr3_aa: CASSPLGLAKNEQFF
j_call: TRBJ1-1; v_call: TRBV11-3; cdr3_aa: CASSLSLRAEAFF
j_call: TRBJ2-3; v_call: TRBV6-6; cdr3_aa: CASSRSIDSYTDTQYF
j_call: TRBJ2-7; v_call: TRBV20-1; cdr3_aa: CSASSGQGPAEQYF
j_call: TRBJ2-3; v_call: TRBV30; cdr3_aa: CAWSKGTGSQYF
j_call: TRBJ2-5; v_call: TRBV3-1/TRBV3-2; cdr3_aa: CASSQFGANTRATQYF
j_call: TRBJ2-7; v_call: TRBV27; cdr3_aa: CASSSPAGEQYF
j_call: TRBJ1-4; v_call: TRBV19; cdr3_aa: CASSSPGTTNEKLFF
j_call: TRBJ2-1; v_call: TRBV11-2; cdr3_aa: CASSLASGSGYNEQFF
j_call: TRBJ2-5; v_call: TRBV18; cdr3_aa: CASSPPDRPPWETQYF
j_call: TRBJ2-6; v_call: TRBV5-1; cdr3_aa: CASSLAGQGSGANVLTF
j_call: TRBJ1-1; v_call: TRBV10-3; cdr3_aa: CAAHGTGRMNTEAFF
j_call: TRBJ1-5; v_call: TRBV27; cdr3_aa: CASSLSGAGQPQHF
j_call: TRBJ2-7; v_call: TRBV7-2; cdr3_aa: CASSYSLRTSGYEQYF
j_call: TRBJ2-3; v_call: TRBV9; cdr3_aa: CASSRYSGPGDPPDTQYF
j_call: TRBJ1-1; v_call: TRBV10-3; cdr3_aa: CAISGSGGADTEAFF
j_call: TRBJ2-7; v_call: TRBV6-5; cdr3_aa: CATQTSNTHEQYF
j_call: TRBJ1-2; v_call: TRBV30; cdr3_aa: CAWSVGVGGYTF
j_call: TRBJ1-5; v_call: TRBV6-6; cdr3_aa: CASSRSGTGDNQPQHF
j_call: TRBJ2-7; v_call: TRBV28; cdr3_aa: CASTPSGRKNLLSYEQYF
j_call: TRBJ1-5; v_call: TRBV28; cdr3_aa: CASSLLLSNQPQHF
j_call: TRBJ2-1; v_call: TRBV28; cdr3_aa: CASSSYNEQFF
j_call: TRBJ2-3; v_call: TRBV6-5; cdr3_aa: CASSWRGGGTDTQYF
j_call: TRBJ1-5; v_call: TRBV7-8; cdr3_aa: CASSLAGGGQPQHF
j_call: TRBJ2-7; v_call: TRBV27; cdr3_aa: CASSLWAGERLEQYF
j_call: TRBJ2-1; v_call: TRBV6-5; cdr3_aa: CASRKGTSGRQQQFF